This T cell receptor (beta chain) came from a study of vaccination and CD4 T cells after COVID-19. To note about this clonotype: Its antigen is as yet unknown.

Documented treatment: approximately 9-day PBMC culture with coronavirus spike peptide pools or control peptides (ViraFEST assay). Oncomine TCR Beta short-read sequencing was applied to DNA from cultured CD4+ T cells. In TCRdb, the PCR reads were re-called with MiXCR into one record per CDR3 protein. Of 9,500 to 15,000 distinct CDR3 sequences in the sample, approximately 50% are singletons; the top ten hold roughly 33%. The CDR3 contains 15 residues. This sequence joins TRBV21-1 and TRBJ1-2; the table assigns TRBD1, which was not confirmed against the DNA. TRBV21-1 is a known pseudogene. Source material: CD4+ T cells from blood, cultured in vitro. The receptor was derived from a human donor who had recovered from COVID-19. The CDR3 reads CASRVDRPANYGYTF. As DNA, the CDR3 is TGTGCCAGCAGGGTGGACAGGCCGGCTAACTATGGCTACACCTTC.